Listed below are T cell receptor beta chains from one sample, sequenced in a study of T cells in Graves' hyperthyroidism and ophthalmopathy. TCRdb re-called the multiplex PCR reads through MiXCR, storing one row per CDR3 protein. The data show 370,000 or so distinct CDR3 sequences, about a sixth seen once. The sequencing sample was made of blood. The source is a woman under 30 with Graves' hyperthyroidism that later progressed to Graves' ophthalmopathy. Both conserved end residues are part of each CDR3. D genes are given only for firm matches. Size is stated for part of the rows, as once, few or many counts, or as a class when the clone is expanded.

v_gene: TRBV27
j_gene: TRBJ1-1
d_gene: .
abundance: many
CDR3aa: CASSLGIETEAFF
CDR3nt: TGTGCCAGCAGTTTAGGAATAGAGACTGAAGCTTTCTTT

v_gene: TRBV6-1
j_gene: TRBJ1-2
d_gene: .
abundance: many
CDR3aa: CASRISGKYGYTF
CDR3nt: TGTGCCAGCAGGATTAGCGGGAAATATGGCTACACCTTC

v_gene: TRBV6-2/TRBV6-3
j_gene: TRBJ2-1
d_gene: .
abundance: few
CDR3aa: CASSYGSNNEQFF
CDR3nt: TGTGCCAGCAGTTACGGCTCTAACAATGAGCAGTTCTTC

v_gene: TRBV28
j_gene: TRBJ1-5
d_gene: TRBD1
abundance: many
CDR3aa: CASRRRTGPGQPQHF
CDR3nt: TGTGCCAGCAGGCGTAGGACAGGGCCTGGACAGCCCCAGCATTTT

v_gene: TRBV6-1
j_gene: TRBJ2-3
d_gene: TRBD1
abundance: .
CDR3aa: CASSRGQDVNTQYF
CDR3nt: TGTGCCAGCAGCCGCGGACAGGACGTAAATACGCAGTATTTT

v_gene: TRBV20-1
j_gene: TRBJ1-1
d_gene: .
abundance: .
CDR3aa: CSALVNTEAFF
CDR3nt: TGCAGTGCTCTGGTCAACACTGAAGCTTTCTTT

v_gene: TRBV20-1
j_gene: TRBJ1-1
d_gene: TRBD1
abundance: many
CDR3aa: CSATDRGTTEAFF
CDR3nt: TGCAGTGCTACGGACAGGGGGACGACTGAAGCTTTCTTT

v_gene: TRBV15
j_gene: TRBJ1-2
d_gene: TRBD1
abundance: many
CDR3aa: CATSRDGTGSAGYTF
CDR3nt: TGTGCCACCAGCAGAGATGGGACAGGGTCCGCTGGCTACACCTTC

v_gene: TRBV7-9
j_gene: TRBJ2-2
d_gene: .
abundance: .
CDR3aa: CASRHLPRQGSNTGELFF
CDR3nt: TGTGCCAGCCGCCATCTACCCCGGCAGGGATCGAACACCGGGGAGCTGTTTTTT

v_gene: TRBV28
j_gene: TRBJ1-3
d_gene: .
abundance: few
CDR3aa: CASSLNEDTIYF
CDR3nt: TGTGCCAGCAGTTTAAACGAAGACACCATATATTTT

v_gene: TRBV4-1
j_gene: TRBJ1-1
d_gene: .
abundance: .
CDR3aa: CASSPTAMNTEAFF
CDR3nt: TGCGCCAGCAGCCCGACGGCAATGAACACTGAAGCTTTCTTT

v_gene: TRBV29-1
j_gene: TRBJ2-5
d_gene: TRBD1
abundance: many
CDR3aa: CSVDRGEGKETQYF
CDR3nt: TGCAGCGTCGACAGGGGGGAGGGGAAAGAGACCCAGTACTTC

v_gene: TRBV7-2
j_gene: TRBJ2-5
d_gene: TRBD2
abundance: .
CDR3aa: CASSSRGLAGEETQYF
CDR3nt: TGTGCCAGCAGCTCGAGAGGACTAGCGGGAGAAGAGACCCAGTACTTC

v_gene: TRBV7-9
j_gene: TRBJ2-5
d_gene: TRBD2
abundance: .
CDR3aa: CASSLAGLAGSRETQYF
CDR3nt: TGTGCCAGCAGCTTAGCGGGACTAGCGGGCAGCAGAGAGACCCAGTACTTC

v_gene: TRBV6-6
j_gene: TRBJ2-7
d_gene: TRBD2
abundance: .
CDR3aa: CASSYSGTKYEQYF
CDR3nt: TGTGCCAGCAGTTACTCAGGGACTAAATACGAGCAGTACTTC

v_gene: TRBV28
j_gene: TRBJ1-2
d_gene: .
abundance: .
CDR3aa: CASSPPAEERYTF
CDR3nt: TGTGCCAGCAGCCCCCCCGCGGAGGAACGCTACACCTTC

v_gene: TRBV24-1
j_gene: TRBJ2-2
d_gene: TRBD2
abundance: few
CDR3aa: CATRTSGTGELFF
CDR3nt: TGTGCCACACGGACTAGCGGGACCGGGGAGCTGTTTTTT

v_gene: TRBV7-9
j_gene: TRBJ2-1
d_gene: .
abundance: few
CDR3aa: CASSSGQPEQFF
CDR3nt: TGTGCCAGCAGCTCCGGACAGCCTGAGCAGTTCTTC

v_gene: TRBV16
j_gene: TRBJ2-5
d_gene: TRBD1
abundance: .
CDR3aa: CASSQRDREETQYF
CDR3nt: TGTGCCAGCAGCCAACGGGACAGGGAAGAGACCCAGTACTTC

v_gene: TRBV6-2/TRBV6-3
j_gene: TRBJ2-1
d_gene: TRBD2
abundance: many
CDR3aa: CASSRPSGSSSYNEQFF
CDR3nt: TGTGCCAGCAGTCGTCCGAGCGGGAGCTCCTCCTACAATGAGCAGTTCTTC

v_gene: TRBV7-2
j_gene: TRBJ2-3
d_gene: .
abundance: many
CDR3aa: CASSSGLRVYGQYF
CDR3nt: TGTGCCAGCAGCTCTGGACTACGGGTATATGGGCAGTATTTT

v_gene: TRBV5-1
j_gene: TRBJ2-1
d_gene: .
abundance: many
CDR3aa: CASSLSGGIRTGTEYNEQFF
CDR3nt: TGCGCCAGCAGCTTAAGCGGGGGTATTAGGACCGGGACAGAGTACAATGAGCAGTTCTTC

v_gene: TRBV20-1
j_gene: TRBJ2-3
d_gene: .
abundance: .
CDR3aa: CSARDFKADTQYF
CDR3nt: TGCAGTGCCAGGGACTTTAAGGCAGATACGCAGTATTTT

v_gene: TRBV11-2
j_gene: TRBJ2-2
d_gene: .
abundance: many
CDR3aa: CASSRTNTGELFF
CDR3nt: TGTGCCAGCAGCCGGACGAACACCGGGGAGCTGTTTTTT

v_gene: TRBV7-9
j_gene: TRBJ2-3
d_gene: TRBD2
abundance: many
CDR3aa: CASSAGEEMGRAQYF
CDR3nt: TGTGCCAGCAGCGCGGGGGAGGAAATGGGTAGAGCGCAGTATTTT

v_gene: TRBV2
j_gene: TRBJ2-1
d_gene: TRBD1
abundance: many
CDR3aa: CASRDRVDYNEQFF
CDR3nt: TGTGCCAGCAGGGACAGGGTAGACTACAATGAGCAGTTCTTC

v_gene: TRBV6-6
j_gene: TRBJ2-7
d_gene: .
abundance: many
CDR3aa: CASSYSGDGSSYEQYF
CDR3nt: TGTGCCAGCAGTTACTCCGGTGACGGAAGCTCCTACGAGCAGTACTTC

v_gene: TRBV7-7
j_gene: TRBJ2-5
d_gene: .
abundance: few
CDR3aa: CASSYGRTQETQYF
CDR3nt: TGTGCTAGCAGCTACGGACGGACCCAAGAGACCCAGTACTTC

v_gene: TRBV5-6
j_gene: TRBJ2-5
d_gene: TRBD1
abundance: few
CDR3aa: CASSLLPGQGGETQYF
CDR3nt: TGTGCCAGCAGCTTACTACCGGGACAGGGGGGAGAGACCCAGTACTTC

v_gene: TRBV5-1
j_gene: TRBJ2-7
d_gene: .
abundance: .
CDR3aa: CASSLDLDGGEQYF
CDR3nt: TGCGCCAGCAGCTTGGACCTGGACGGAGGTGAGCAGTACTTC

v_gene: TRBV7-9
j_gene: TRBJ2-2
d_gene: TRBD2
abundance: many
CDR3aa: CASMAGGRTGELFF
CDR3nt: TGTGCCAGCATGGCGGGAGGAAGGACCGGGGAGCTGTTTTTT

v_gene: TRBV28
j_gene: TRBJ2-3
d_gene: TRBD2
abundance: many
CDR3aa: CASSLGQGGADTQYF
CDR3nt: TGTGCCAGCAGTTTAGGCCAGGGAGGGGCCGATACGCAGTATTTT

v_gene: TRBV12-3/TRBV12-4
j_gene: TRBJ2-3
d_gene: TRBD2
abundance: many
CDR3aa: CASSLAGRADTQYF
CDR3nt: TGTGCCAGCAGTTTAGCCGGGAGGGCAGATACGCAGTATTTT

v_gene: TRBV29-1
j_gene: TRBJ2-7
d_gene: TRBD2
abundance: many
CDR3aa: CSVAGEGYEQYF
CDR3nt: TGCAGCGTAGCGGGAGAAGGTTACGAGCAGTACTTC

v_gene: TRBV11-2
j_gene: TRBJ1-1
d_gene: .
abundance: many
CDR3aa: CASSPRVSNTEAFF
CDR3nt: TGTGCCAGCAGCCCCCGGGTCTCGAACACTGAAGCTTTCTTT

v_gene: TRBV19
j_gene: TRBJ1-5
d_gene: TRBD1
abundance: .
CDR3aa: CASSTTGAAVWPQHF
CDR3nt: TGTGCCAGTAGTACCACAGGGGCGGCAGTTTGGCCCCAGCATTTT

v_gene: TRBV20-1
j_gene: TRBJ2-7
d_gene: .
abundance: many
CDR3aa: CSARDPRAGKYEQYF
CDR3nt: TGCAGTGCTAGAGACCCGAGGGCAGGGAAGTACGAGCAGTACTTC

v_gene: TRBV15
j_gene: TRBJ2-7
d_gene: .
abundance: many
CDR3aa: CATSRAGAAYEQYF
CDR3nt: TGTGCCACCAGCAGAGCTGGGGCAGCCTACGAGCAGTACTTC

v_gene: TRBV27
j_gene: TRBJ1-1
d_gene: .
abundance: once
CDR3aa: CASSAWWGRTEAFF
CDR3nt: TGTGCCAGCAGTGCCTGGTGGGGGCGGACTGAAGCTTTCTTT

v_gene: TRBV5-5
j_gene: TRBJ1-5
d_gene: .
abundance: .
CDR3aa: CASSPTGTFYSNQPQHF
CDR3nt: TGTGCCAGCAGCCCTACCGGGACCTTTTATAGCAATCAGCCCCAGCATTTT

v_gene: TRBV7-9
j_gene: TRBJ2-5
d_gene: .
abundance: few
CDR3aa: CASSSPSRPKETQYF
CDR3nt: TGTGCCAGCAGCTCCCCCTCCCGTCCAAAAGAGACCCAGTACTTC

v_gene: TRBV6-4
j_gene: TRBJ2-6
d_gene: .
abundance: .
CDR3aa: CASSPDHSGANVLTF
CDR3nt: TGTGCCAGCAGCCCCGACCACTCTGGGGCCAACGTCCTGACTTTC

v_gene: TRBV6-1
j_gene: TRBJ2-1
d_gene: TRBD2
abundance: .
CDR3aa: CASSPTSGVPNEQFF
CDR3nt: TGTGCCAGCAGCCCGACTAGCGGGGTACCCAATGAGCAGTTCTTC